The text below deals with one T cell receptor (beta chain). With 1 base removed from V and 13 bases from J, the gap between germline ends came to 17 bases. Germline CDR1 reads SGHNT; CDR2 reads YYREEE (reference sequence). The CDR3 is 13 amino acids. Libraries were prepared by immunoSEQ multiplex PCR; TCRdb keeps only in-frame clonotypes and omits some of them. This sample has under 450,000 clones; roughly 87% occur once, and the top ten carry about 2.7%. The sample belongs to a study of blood T cell repertoires in COVID-19. The gene calls are TRBV5-4 and TRBJ1-2, with D uncertain. The specimen was PBMCs or T cells enriched from blood (not recorded which). This TCR was recovered from a woman in her twenties or thirties who had recovered from COVID-19. The CDR3 DNA sequence: TGTGCCAGCAGCTTGTGGAGCCACGATTATCGCACCTTC. It is translated as CASSLWSHDYRTF.